This T cell receptor (beta chain) was found in a study of beta chain features in type 1 diabetes. The study reverse transcribed the entire isolated RNA, so it sequenced expressed TCRB transcripts. Libraries were prepared by immunoSEQ multiplex PCR; TCRdb keeps only in-frame clonotypes and omits some of them. Among under 450,000 clones listed, approximately 15% were seen once. The CDR3 loop spans 13 amino acids. Germline V gene lookup returns CDR1 MGHDK and CDR2 SYGVNS. V gave up 5 bases and J gave up 3 bases, with 11 bases separating them. Cell sorting via CD45RO/CCR7/CD25/CD127/CD95/CD27 was performed to obtain CD4+ naive, central memory, regulatory and stem cell-like memory cells.

The V call is TRBV25-1, the J call TRBJ2-7; tentative D call: TRBD1 (5 bases). Sequences were obtained from naive CD4+ T cells from blood. The receptor was derived from a man aged 25 to 45 in good health. This CDR3 reads CASSRAGNYEQYV. CDR3 sequence (DNA): TGTGCCAGCAGTAGGGCAGGGAACTACGAGCAGTACGTC.